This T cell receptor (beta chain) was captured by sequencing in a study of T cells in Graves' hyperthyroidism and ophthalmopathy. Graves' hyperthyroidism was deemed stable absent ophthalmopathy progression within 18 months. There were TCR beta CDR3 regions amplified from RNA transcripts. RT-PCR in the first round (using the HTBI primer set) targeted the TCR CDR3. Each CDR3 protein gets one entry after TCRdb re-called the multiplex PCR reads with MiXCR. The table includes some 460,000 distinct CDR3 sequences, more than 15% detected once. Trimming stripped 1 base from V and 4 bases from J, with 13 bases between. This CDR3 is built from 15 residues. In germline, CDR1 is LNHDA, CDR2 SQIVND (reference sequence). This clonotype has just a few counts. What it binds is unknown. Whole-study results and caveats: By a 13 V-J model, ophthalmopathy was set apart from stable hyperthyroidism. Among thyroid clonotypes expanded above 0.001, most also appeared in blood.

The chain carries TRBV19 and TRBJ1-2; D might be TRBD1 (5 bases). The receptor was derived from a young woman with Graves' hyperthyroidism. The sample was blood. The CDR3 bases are TGTGCCAGTAGTATAGTTGACAGCGGATCCTATGGCTACACCTTC. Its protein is CASSIVDSGSYGYTF.